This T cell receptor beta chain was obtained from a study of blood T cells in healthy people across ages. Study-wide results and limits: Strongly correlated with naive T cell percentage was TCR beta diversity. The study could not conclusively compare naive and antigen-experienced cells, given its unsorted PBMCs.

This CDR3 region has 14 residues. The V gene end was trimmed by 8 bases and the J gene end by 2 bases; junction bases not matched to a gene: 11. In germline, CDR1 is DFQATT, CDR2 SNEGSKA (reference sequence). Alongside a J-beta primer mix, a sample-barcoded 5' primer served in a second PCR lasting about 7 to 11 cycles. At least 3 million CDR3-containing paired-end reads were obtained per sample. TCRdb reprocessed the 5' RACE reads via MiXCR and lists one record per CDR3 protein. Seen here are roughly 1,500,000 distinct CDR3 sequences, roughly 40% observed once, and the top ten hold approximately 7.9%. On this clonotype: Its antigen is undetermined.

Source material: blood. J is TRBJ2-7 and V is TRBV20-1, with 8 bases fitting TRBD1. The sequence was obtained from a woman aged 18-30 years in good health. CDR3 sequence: CSPGVPTGAYEQYF. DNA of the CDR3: TGCAGTCCTGGGGTTCCGACAGGGGCCTACGAGCAGTACTTC.